This TCR beta chain stems from a study of OX40 agonist ivuxolimab in advanced cancers. Study information: Patients were dosed with the agonistic anti-OX40 (CD134) antibody ivuxolimab. Findings and limits, study-wide: Normalized T-cell clonal expansion was also low in a subset of nonresponders.

The V and J ends lost 4 bases and 2 bases respectively, with 13 bases between them. This CDR3 is built from 15 residues. Germline V gene sequence: CDR1 SGHTA, CDR2 FQGNSA. Sequencing used immunoSEQ multiplex PCR; TCRdb keeps in-frame clones, though not all of them. The sample lists 25,000 to 35,000 clones; about 88% were seen once. Worth noting for this clone: What it recognizes is unknown.

The chain carries TRBV7-2 and TRBJ2-3, with TRBD2 as a possible D gene (5 bases). The origin of this receptor is an adult with an advanced solid tumor such as melanoma, head and neck, liver or kidney cancer. This specimen was CD4+ or CD8+ T cells sorted from blood, taken in a trial of the OX40 agonist ivuxolimab. The CDR3 region has the DNA TGTGCCAGCAGCTCGACGCTGGGAGTCACAGATACGCAGTATTTT. Residues: CASSSTLGVTDTQYF.